This T cell receptor (beta chain) was recovered during a study of blood T cell repertoires in COVID-19. Across the whole study: Material from acute and convalescent COVID-19 was sourced from the United States, Italy and Spain. PBMCs, B-cell-depleted T cells, or T cells were the source of the cDNA or gDNA that made up the material.

Per the original data handling: It was from reference gene primer amplification that nucleated cell counts were estimated. Some clones are missing from TCRdb's copy, which holds only in-frame ones; the method was immunoSEQ multiplex PCR. D and trimming come from the DNA, and the V and J calls and clone size come from that table. The sample has 180,000 or so clones, 80% to 90% seen once; the top ten hold 2% to 3%. The germline V gene encodes CDR1 MNHEY and CDR2 SVGEGT. Trimming took off 5 bases at V and 1 base at J, with 5 bases between the two ends. The CDR3 consists of 12 residues. This chain uses TRBV6-2 or TRBV6-3 with TRBJ1-2; D remains ambiguous. The sequencing input was peripheral blood. This receptor was obtained from a man aged 35-49 years with active or convalescent COVID-19. CDR3 loop: CASSESNYGYTF. The CDR3 DNA reads TGTGCCAGCAGTGAGAGTAACTATGGCTACACCTTC.